This T cell receptor (beta chain) was sequenced for a study of blood T cell repertoires in COVID-19. Background on the study: T cells, B-cell-depleted T cells, or PBMCs provided the cDNA or gDNA that served as material.

Germline V CDR1 and CDR2: MNHEY, SMNVEV (reference sequence). This CDR3 is 16 amino acids long. V dropped 4 bases and J dropped 1 base, with 16 bases sitting between them. Cohort placement rested on clinical history that participants reported themselves. Before being deemed recovered, Cohort 3 donors had two negative PCRs, clearance, or symptom resolution. This clone appeared a few times. Original processing notes: Reference gene primer amplification gave nucleated cell count estimates. Sequenced by immunoSEQ multiplex PCR; TCRdb stores in-frame clones only, minus some. From that table come the V and J calls and clone size; the DNA was used to work out D and trimming. The sample lists hundreds of thousands of clones, 80% to 90% occurring once.

The sequencing sample was made of PBMCs or T cells enriched from blood (not recorded which). The chain is built from TRBV27 and TRBJ1-1; TRBD1 might be the D (6 bases). This receptor was obtained from a man aged 25-45 years who had recovered from COVID-19. The CDR3 spells CASSSPKGRGNTEAFF. In nucleotides, the CDR3 is TGTGCCAGCAGTTCCCCCAAGGGCAGGGGGAACACTGAAGCTTTCTTT.